This entry lists 5 T cell receptor beta chains sequenced from one sample in a study of Ad26.COV2.S vaccination and SARS-CoV-2 variants. Assay used: immunoSEQ multiplex PCR; TCRdb lists only in-frame clones, some missing. Of almost 400,000 clones in the sample, around 91% were seen once. Treatment indicated: 15 to 20 received Ad26.COV2.S at low or high dose, single or two shots; 5 received placebo; per-sample allocation not given. Collection of samples fell on day 63 after the first vaccine or placebo injection. The starting material was peripheral blood, obtained in a trial of Ad26.COV2.S vaccine versus placebo. Receptor source: a person between 18 and 59 years old who received the Ad26.COV2.S COVID-19 vaccine or a placebo.

V and J are TRBV5-1 and TRBJ1-1; 7 nucleotides match TRBD1. The germline CDR1 and CDR2 sequences are SGHRS and YFSETQ. Trimming at V came to 0 bases and at J to 6 bases, leaving 2 bases not matched to a gene. The CDR3 has 13 amino acids. The chain's CDR3 is CASSLDRGPEAFF. The CDR3 DNA follows: TGCGCCAGCAGCTTGGACAGGGGTCCTGAAGCTTTCTTT. Drawing the rest from reference TRBV5-1 and TRBJ1-1, the complete variable domain is KAGVTQTPRYLIKTRGQQVTLSCSPISGHRSVSWYQQTPGQGLQFLFEYFSETQRNKGNFPGRFSGRQFSNSRSEMNVSTLELGDSALYLCASSLDRGPEAFFGQGTRLTVV.

The chain links TRBV28 to TRBJ1-2, with 8 bases aligning to TRBD1. V shed 4 bases and J 4 bases; nucleotides not matched to a gene: 11. Per the germline V gene, CDR1 is MDHEN and CDR2 is SYDVKM. The CDR3 loop spans 16 amino acids. DNA of the CDR3: TGTGCCAGCAGTTCCCATGGGGACAGGCACCTCTATGGCTACACCTTC. Its protein is CASSSHGDRHLYGYTF.

V and J are TRBV3-1 (or the pseudogene TRBV3-2) and TRBJ1-6; no reliable D call. The CDR3 has 14 amino acids. The germline CDR1 and CDR2 sequences are LGHDT and YNNKEL (reference sequence). V was shortened by 4 bases and J by 15 bases, with 19 bases between the two germline ends. The CDR3 is CASSPEVSAFRLHF. The DNA for the CDR3 is TGTGCCAGCAGCCCGGAAGTTAGTGCTTTCCGCCTCCACTTT.

This chain links TRBV9 with TRBJ2-2; the match to TRBD2 covers 10 bases. Germline V gene data show CDR1 as SGDLS and CDR2 as YYNGEE. The junction had 5 bases not matched to a gene; V was cut back by 7 bases and J by 5 bases. The CDR3 length is 14 residues. The CDR3: CASSTSGQTGELFF. The CDR3 region has the DNA TGTGCCAGCTCGACTAGCGGGCAGACCGGGGAGCTGTTTTTT. Full variable domain (rest looked up from reference TRBV9 and TRBJ2-2): DSGVTQTPKHLITATGQRVTLRCSPRSGDLSVYWYQQSLDQGLQFLIQYYNGEERAKGNILERFSAQQFPDLHSELNLSSLELGDSALYFCASSTSGQTGELFFGEGSRLTVL.

CDR3 region: CASSLAGGSTDTQYF. The CDR3 DNA sequence: TGTGCCAGCAGCTTAGCGGGAGGGAGCACAGATACGCAGTATTTT. V and J are TRBV7-9 and TRBJ2-3; 7 nucleotides agree with TRBD2. The CDR3 extends over 15 amino acids. Germline CDR1 and CDR2: SEHNR and FQNEAQ (reference sequence). The trim removed 0 bases at V and 0 bases at J, leaving 0 bases unmatched.